The sequence of this T cell receptor beta chain was determined in a study of shared clonotypes between healthy human individuals. The study, taken as a whole, reports: Memory subsets generally showed smaller estimated richness than naive subsets did.

For this clone: Its antigen is unidentified. Compared with germline, one end of the junction differs, possibly owing to a read error.

At deep level, the assay was performed. Clones were sequenced by immunoSEQ multiplex PCR, and TCRdb holds only the in-frame ones, with some missing. The data contain a few million clones, just over 90% of them seen just once; the ten biggest clones take up under 0.15%. Donors were healthy HIV-negative adults without recent acute infections or vaccinations. Donors, without exception, were Caucasian adults residing in Nashville, Tennessee. The receptor was derived from a man between 18 and 29 years old in good health. The sequencing sample was made of naive CD4+ T cells sorted from blood. Subset given: CD45RA+ positively selected.

CDR3 amino acids: CASSLCLYF. The CDR3 DNA reads as TGTGCCAGCAGTTTATGTCTGTATTTT. The rearrangement uses TRBV28 and TRBJ1-5; D uncertain. CDR3 size: 9 residues. Per the germline V gene, CDR1 is MDHEN and CDR2 is SYDVKM.